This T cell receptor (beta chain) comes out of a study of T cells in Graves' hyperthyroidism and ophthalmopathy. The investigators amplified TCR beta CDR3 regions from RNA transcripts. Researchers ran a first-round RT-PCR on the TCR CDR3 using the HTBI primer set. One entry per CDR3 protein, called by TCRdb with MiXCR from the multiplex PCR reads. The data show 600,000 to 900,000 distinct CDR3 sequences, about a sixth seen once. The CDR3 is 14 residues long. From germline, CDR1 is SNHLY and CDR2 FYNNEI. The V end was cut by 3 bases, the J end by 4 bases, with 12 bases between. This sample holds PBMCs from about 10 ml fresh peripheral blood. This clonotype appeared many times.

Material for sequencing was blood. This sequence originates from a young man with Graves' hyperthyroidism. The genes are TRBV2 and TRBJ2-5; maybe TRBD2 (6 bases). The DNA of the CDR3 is TGTGCCAGCAGTGATAGGCAGGGAGGAGAGACCCAGTACTTC. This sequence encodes CASSDRQGGETQYF.